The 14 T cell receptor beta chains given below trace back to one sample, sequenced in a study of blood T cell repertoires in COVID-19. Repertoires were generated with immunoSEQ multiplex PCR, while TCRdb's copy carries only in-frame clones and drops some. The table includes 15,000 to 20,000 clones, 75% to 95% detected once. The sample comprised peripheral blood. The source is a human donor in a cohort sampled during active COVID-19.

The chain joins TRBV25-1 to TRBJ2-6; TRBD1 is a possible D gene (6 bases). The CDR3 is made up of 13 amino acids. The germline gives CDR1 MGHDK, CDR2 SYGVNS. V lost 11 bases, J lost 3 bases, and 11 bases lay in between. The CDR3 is CAHKGVGANVLTF. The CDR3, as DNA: TGTGCCCACAAGGGGGTTGGGGCCAACGTCCTGACTTTC.

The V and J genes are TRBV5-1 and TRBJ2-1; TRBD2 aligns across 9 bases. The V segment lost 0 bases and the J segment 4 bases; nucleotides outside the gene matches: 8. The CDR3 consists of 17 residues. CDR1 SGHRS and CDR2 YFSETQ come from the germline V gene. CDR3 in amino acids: CASSLGSLAGLYNEQFF. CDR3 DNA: TGCGCCAGCAGCTTGGGGTCACTAGCGGGCCTATACAATGAGCAGTTCTTC.

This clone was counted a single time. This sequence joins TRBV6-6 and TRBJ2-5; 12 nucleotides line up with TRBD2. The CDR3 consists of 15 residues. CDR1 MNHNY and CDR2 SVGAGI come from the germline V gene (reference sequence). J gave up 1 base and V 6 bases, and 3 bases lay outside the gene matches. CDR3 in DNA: TGTGCCAGCAGCAAGGGACTAGCGGGCCAAGAGACCCAGTACTTC. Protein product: CASSKGLAGQETQYF.

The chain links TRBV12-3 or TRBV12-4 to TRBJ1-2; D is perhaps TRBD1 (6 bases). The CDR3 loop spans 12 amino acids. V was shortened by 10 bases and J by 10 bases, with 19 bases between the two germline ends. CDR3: CATTGSKSSYTF. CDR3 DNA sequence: TGTGCCACCACAGGGTCTAAAAGCTCCTACACCTTC.

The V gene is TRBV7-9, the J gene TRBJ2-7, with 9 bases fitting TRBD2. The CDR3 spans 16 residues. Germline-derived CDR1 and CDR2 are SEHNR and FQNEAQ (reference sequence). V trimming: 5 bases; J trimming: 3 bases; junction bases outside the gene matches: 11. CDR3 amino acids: CASSQNPTSGYYEQYF. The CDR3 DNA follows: TGTGCCAGCAGCCAAAACCCGACTAGCGGATACTACGAGCAGTACTTC.

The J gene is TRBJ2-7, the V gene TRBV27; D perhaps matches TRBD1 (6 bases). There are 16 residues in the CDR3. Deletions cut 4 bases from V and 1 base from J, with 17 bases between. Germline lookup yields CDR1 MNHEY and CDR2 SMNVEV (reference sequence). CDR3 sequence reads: CASSSGRGVPSYEQYF. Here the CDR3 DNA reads TGTGCCAGCAGTTCCGGCAGGGGCGTTCCTTCCTACGAGCAGTACTTC.

The CDR3: CSASGPGRNQPQHF. The DNA for the CDR3 is TGCAGTGCTAGTGGTCCAGGGAGGAATCAGCCCCAGCATTTT. The V and J genes are TRBV20-1 and TRBJ1-5, with D possibly matching TRBD1 (5 bases). This CDR3 has 14 residues. Trimming removed 3 bases from V and 4 bases from J, with 13 bases in between. The germline gives CDR1 DFQATT, CDR2 SNEGSKA (reference sequence).

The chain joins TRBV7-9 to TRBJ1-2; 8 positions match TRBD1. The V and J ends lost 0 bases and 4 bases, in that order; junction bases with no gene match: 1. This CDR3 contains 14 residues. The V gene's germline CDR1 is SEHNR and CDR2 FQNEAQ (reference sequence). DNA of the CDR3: TGTGCCAGCAGCTTAGCAGACAGGGGCTATGGCTACACCTTC. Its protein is CASSLADRGYGYTF.

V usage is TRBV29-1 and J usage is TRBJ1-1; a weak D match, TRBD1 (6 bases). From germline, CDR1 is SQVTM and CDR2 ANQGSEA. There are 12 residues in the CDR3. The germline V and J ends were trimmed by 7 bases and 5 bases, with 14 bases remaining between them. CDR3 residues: CSAGRGGTEAFF. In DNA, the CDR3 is TGCAGCGCAGGCAGGGGTGGAACTGAAGCTTTCTTT.

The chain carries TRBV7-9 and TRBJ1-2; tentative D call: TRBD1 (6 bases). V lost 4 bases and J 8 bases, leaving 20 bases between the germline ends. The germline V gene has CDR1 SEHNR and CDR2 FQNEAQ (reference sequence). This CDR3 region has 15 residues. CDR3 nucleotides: TGTGCCAGCAGCTCCGCGGGGGGCAGGGCTGGAGGCTACACCTTC. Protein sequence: CASSSAGGRAGGYTF.

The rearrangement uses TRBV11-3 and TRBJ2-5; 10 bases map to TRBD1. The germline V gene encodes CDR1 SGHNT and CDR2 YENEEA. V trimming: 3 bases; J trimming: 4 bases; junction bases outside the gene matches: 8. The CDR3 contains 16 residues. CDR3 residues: CASSLTGTGAGETQYF. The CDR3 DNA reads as TGTGCCAGCAGCTTGACCGGGACAGGGGCTGGAGAGACCCAGTACTTC.

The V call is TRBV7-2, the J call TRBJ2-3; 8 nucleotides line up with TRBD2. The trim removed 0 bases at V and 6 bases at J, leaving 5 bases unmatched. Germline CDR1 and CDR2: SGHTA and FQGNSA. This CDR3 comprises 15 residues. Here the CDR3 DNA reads TGTGCCAGCAGCTTAGCCCAGCGGGGGCGCGATACGCAGTATTTT. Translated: CASSLAQRGRDTQYF.

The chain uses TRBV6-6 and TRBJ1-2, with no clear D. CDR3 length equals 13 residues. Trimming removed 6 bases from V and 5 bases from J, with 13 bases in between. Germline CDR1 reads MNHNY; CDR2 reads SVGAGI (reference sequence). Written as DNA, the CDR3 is TGTGCCAGCAGAACCCCCGCCGGTTATGGCTACACCTTC. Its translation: CASRTPAGYGYTF.

The CDR3 sequence is CASSEGRTGWETQYF. The CDR3, as DNA: TGTGCCAGCAGTGAAGGCCGGACAGGGTGGGAGACCCAGTACTTC. V is TRBV6-1 and J is TRBJ2-5; 8 positions match TRBD1. V lost 1 base to trimming and J lost 5 bases; unmatched junction nucleotides: 6. Germline CDR1 reads MNHNS; CDR2 reads SASEGT. The CDR3 extends over 15 amino acids.